This T cell receptor (beta chain) was sequenced for a study of cytomegalovirus exposure and HLA in healthy donors. Looking at the study overall: An early release of data contained some 80 million unique TCRs, which came from HLA-typed donors.

Findings and caveats of the study: High specificity and sensitivity for cytomegalovirus status were reported for the classifier. On later analysis, the bulk of CMV-associated TCR beta chains appeared to be HLA-restricted.

The PCR ran on 60 Vbeta and 13 Jbeta primers. Sequencing was performed with immunoSEQ multiplex PCR; in TCRdb, only in-frame clones are kept and a portion is missing. The table records approximately 130,000 clones, 84% of them present only once. V was cut by 1 base and J by 1 base, with 10 bases left in between. Germline-derived CDR1 and CDR2 are SNHLY and FYNNEI. The CDR3 has 15 residues. With regard to this clone: Its antigen is still unknown.

The specimen was PBMCs. The chain uses TRBV2 and TRBJ1-2; D gene ambiguous. The sequence was collected from a man aged 50 to 60 in good health and CMV-seronegative. This CDR3 reads CASSEGAEINYGYTF. The CDR3 DNA reads TGTGCCAGCAGTGAAGGGGCAGAGATTAACTATGGCTACACCTTC.